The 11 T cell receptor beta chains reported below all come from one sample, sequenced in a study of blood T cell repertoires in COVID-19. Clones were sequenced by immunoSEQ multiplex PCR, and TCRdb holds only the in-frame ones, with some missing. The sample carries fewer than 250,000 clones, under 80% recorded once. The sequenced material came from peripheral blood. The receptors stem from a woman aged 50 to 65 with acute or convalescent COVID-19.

The CDR3 DNA reads TGTGCCAGCAGTGCGTACAAGGGGGCGACCGACGAGCAGTACTTC. As protein: CASSAYKGATDEQYF. V usage is TRBV25-1 and J usage is TRBJ2-7; the match to TRBD1 covers 7 bases. Germline-derived CDR1 and CDR2 are MGHDK and SYGVNS. The CDR3 length is 15 residues. The ends lost 4 bases at V and 5 bases at J; junction bases unmatched: 11.

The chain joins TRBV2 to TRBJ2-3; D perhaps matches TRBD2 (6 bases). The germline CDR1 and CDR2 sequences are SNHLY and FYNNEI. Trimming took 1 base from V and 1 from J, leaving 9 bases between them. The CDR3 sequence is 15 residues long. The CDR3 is CASSEGGEGTDTQYF. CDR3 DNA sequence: TGTGCCAGCAGTGAAGGGGGGGAGGGCACAGATACGCAGTATTTT.

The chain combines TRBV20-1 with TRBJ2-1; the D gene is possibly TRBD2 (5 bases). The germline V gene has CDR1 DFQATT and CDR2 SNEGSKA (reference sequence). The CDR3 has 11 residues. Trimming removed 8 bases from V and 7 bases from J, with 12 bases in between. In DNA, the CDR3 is TGCAGTAGGACTCCATATAATGAGCAGTTCTTC. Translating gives CSRTPYNEQFF.

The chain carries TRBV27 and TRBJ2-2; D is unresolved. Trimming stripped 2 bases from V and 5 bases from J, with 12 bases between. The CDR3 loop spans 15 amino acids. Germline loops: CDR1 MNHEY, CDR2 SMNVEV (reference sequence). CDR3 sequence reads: CASSLTNPPTGELFF. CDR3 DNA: TGTGCCAGCAGTTTAACTAATCCCCCGACCGGGGAGCTGTTTTTT.

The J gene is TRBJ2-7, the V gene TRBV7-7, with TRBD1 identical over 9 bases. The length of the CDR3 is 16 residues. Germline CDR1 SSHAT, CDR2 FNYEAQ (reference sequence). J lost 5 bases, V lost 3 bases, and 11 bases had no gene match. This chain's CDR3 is CASSLGTGTGINEQYF. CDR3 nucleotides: TGTGCCAGCAGCTTGGGCACCGGGACAGGGATCAACGAGCAGTACTTC.

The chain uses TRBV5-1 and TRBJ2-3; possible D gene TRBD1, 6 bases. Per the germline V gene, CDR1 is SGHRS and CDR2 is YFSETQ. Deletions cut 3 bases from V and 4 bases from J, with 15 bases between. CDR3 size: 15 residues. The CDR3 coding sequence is TGCGCCAGCAGCTCATACAGGGTATCGGCAGATACGCAGTATTTT. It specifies CASSSYRVSADTQYF.

CDR3 in DNA: TGTGCCAGCAGCCTCTCCGGGGGGCGCGCCGGGGAGCTGTTTTTT. Protein sequence: CASSLSGGRAGELFF. The V gene is TRBV11-2, the J gene TRBJ2-2; maybe TRBD2 (7 bases). CDR1 SGHAT and CDR2 FQNNGV come from the germline V gene. This CDR3 has 15 residues. V gave up 5 bases and J gave up 6 bases, with 16 bases separating them. The variable domain in full, with the rest retrieved from reference TRBV11-2 and TRBJ2-2, is EAGVAQSPRYKIIEKRQSVAFWCNPISGHATLYWYQQILGQGPKLLIQFQNNGVVDDSQLPKDRFSAERLKGVDSTLKIQPAKLEDSAVYLCASSLSGGRAGELFFGEGSRLTVL.

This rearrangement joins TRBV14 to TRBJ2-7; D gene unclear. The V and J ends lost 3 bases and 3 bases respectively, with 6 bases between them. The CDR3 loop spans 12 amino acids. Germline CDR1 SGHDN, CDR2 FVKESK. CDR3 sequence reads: CASSHTSYEQYF. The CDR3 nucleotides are TGTGCCAGCAGCCACACCAGCTACGAGCAGTACTTC.

The CDR3 reads CASSSSPPPSGTYEQYF. Written as DNA, the CDR3 is TGTGCCAGCAGTTCGAGCCCCCCGCCTAGCGGGACCTACGAGCAGTACTTC. This chain connects TRBV27 to TRBJ2-7; 9 bases fit TRBD2. The V segment lost 4 bases and the J segment 2 bases; nucleotides outside the gene matches: 12. Germline lookup yields CDR1 MNHEY and CDR2 SMNVEV (reference sequence). The CDR3 covers 17 residues.

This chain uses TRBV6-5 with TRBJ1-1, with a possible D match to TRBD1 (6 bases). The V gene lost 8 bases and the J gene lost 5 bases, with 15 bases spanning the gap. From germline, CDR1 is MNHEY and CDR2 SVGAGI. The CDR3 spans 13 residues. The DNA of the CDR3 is TGTGCCAGCGGATGGGGCACAGGGACTGAAGCTTTCTTT. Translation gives CASGWGTGTEAFF.

CDR3 DNA sequence: TGTGCCACCAGTGAGGGGGGACGGGACGAGCAGTACTTC. Encoded protein: CATSEGGRDEQYF. J is TRBJ2-7 and V is TRBV24-1; maybe TRBD2 (6 bases). Germline CDR1 reads KGHDR; CDR2 reads SFDVKD. Trimming left V 4 bases short and J 5 bases short, with 11 bases between. The CDR3 is made up of 13 amino acids.